A selection of T cell receptor beta chains follows, all from one sample in a study of spatial heterogeneity in lung cancer. One entry per CDR3 protein, called by TCRdb with MiXCR from the 5' RACE reads. The sample lists approximately 2,500 distinct CDR3 sequences, approximately 9.3% occurring once. The sample in question was normal lung tissue next to the tumor, obtained at surgery. These TCRs come from a female donor with early-stage non-small cell lung cancer. Both conserved end residues are part of each CDR3. The D gene is left open where the match is weak. The size field is filled for only some rows; it gives once, few, many or a size class.

D: .; size: many; V: TRBV12-3/TRBV12-4; J: TRBJ2-1; CDR3: CASSLPPAGRDEQFF; DNA: TGTGCCAGCAGTTTACCCCCGGCGGGTCGCGATGAGCAGTTCTTC
D: TRBD2; size: few; V: TRBV7-2; J: TRBJ2-5; CDR3: CASSFTSGAETQYF; DNA: TGTGCCAGCAGCTTTACTAGCGGGGCAGAGACCCAGTACTTC
D: .; size: medium-sized; V: TRBV2; J: TRBJ1-2; CDR3: CASKQANYGYTF; DNA: TGTGCCAGCAAACAGGCTAACTATGGCTACACCTTC
D: .; size: medium-sized; V: TRBV23-1; J: TRBJ1-4; CDR3: CASSQSEGWIELFF; DNA: TGCGCCAGCAGTCAATCGGAGGGCTGGATCGAACTGTTTTTT
D: TRBD1; size: medium-sized; V: TRBV5-1; J: TRBJ2-5; CDR3: CASSPGGVQGARETQYF; DNA: TGCGCCAGCAGCCCCGGCGGGGTGCAGGGGGCGCGGGAGACCCAGTACTTC
D: TRBD1; size: medium-sized; V: TRBV5-4; J: TRBJ2-3; CDR3: CASSFRDRGRSNTQYF; DNA: TGTGCCAGCAGCTTCCGGGACAGGGGGCGATCGAATACGCAGTATTTT
D: TRBD2; size: many; V: TRBV29-1; J: TRBJ2-3; CDR3: CSTNSGTGTDTQYF; DNA: TGCAGCACCAATAGCGGGACGGGCACAGATACGCAGTATTTT
D: .; size: medium-sized; V: TRBV19; J: TRBJ2-6; CDR3: CASKFTERGANVLTF; DNA: TGTGCCAGTAAATTCACGGAACGTGGGGCCAACGTCCTGACTTTC
D: .; size: many; V: TRBV29-1; J: TRBJ1-1; CDR3: CSVETGKGTEAFF; DNA: TGCAGCGTTGAAACGGGGAAAGGGACTGAAGCTTTCTTT
D: TRBD1; size: many; V: TRBV29-1; J: TRBJ1-2; CDR3: CSVLGQARLGYTF; DNA: TGCAGCGTTCTCGGACAGGCCCGGCTAGGCTACACCTTC
D: .; size: medium-sized; V: TRBV28; J: TRBJ1-6; CDR3: CASSLWANSPLHF; DNA: TGTGCCAGCAGTTTATGGGCTAATTCACCCCTCCACTTT
D: .; size: medium-sized; V: TRBV7-6; J: TRBJ2-3; CDR3: CASSLTHRTGTDTQYF; DNA: TGTGCCAGCAGCCTTACCCACAGGACAGGCACAGATACGCAGTATTTT
D: TRBD1; size: medium-sized; V: TRBV28; J: TRBJ2-5; CDR3: CASSLTSQGAQETQYF; DNA: TGTGCCAGCAGTCTAACGTCACAGGGGGCCCAAGAGACCCAGTACTTC
D: .; size: medium-sized; V: TRBV5-1; J: TRBJ2-5; CDR3: CASSLHSSQETQYF; DNA: TGCGCCAGCAGCTTGCACAGTTCCCAAGAGACCCAGTACTTC
D: TRBD2; size: medium-sized; V: TRBV6-2/TRBV6-3; J: TRBJ2-1; CDR3: CASRTSGRDEQFF; DNA: TGTGCCAGCAGGACTAGCGGGAGGGATGAGCAGTTCTTC
D: TRBD1; size: medium-sized; V: TRBV27; J: TRBJ1-1; CDR3: CASSLLSGGMNTEAFF; DNA: TGTGCCAGCAGTTTGTTGTCAGGGGGGATGAACACTGAAGCTTTCTTT
D: .; size: many; V: TRBV20-1; J: TRBJ2-7; CDR3: CSAASASYEQYF; DNA: TGCAGTGCCGCTAGCGCCTCCTACGAGCAGTACTTC
D: .; size: .; V: TRBV7-3; J: TRBJ1-1; CDR3: CASSLGGWDTEAFF; DNA: TGTGCCAGCAGCTTAGGGGGCTGGGACACTGAAGCTTTCTTT
D: .; size: medium-sized; V: TRBV15; J: TRBJ1-5; CDR3: CATSRLDGWSNQPQHF; DNA: TGTGCCACCAGCAGACTTGACGGATGGAGCAATCAGCCCCAGCATTTT
D: TRBD2; size: medium-sized; V: TRBV20-1; J: TRBJ2-5; CDR3: CSARVRTSGWQETQYF; DNA: TGCAGTGCCAGAGTTAGGACTAGCGGATGGCAAGAGACCCAGTACTTC
D: .; size: large; V: TRBV5-4; J: TRBJ2-1; CDR3: CASSFSSKSYNEQFF; DNA: TGTGCCAGCAGCTTTAGTAGTAAGTCCTACAATGAGCAGTTCTTC
D: TRBD1; size: medium-sized; V: TRBV27; J: TRBJ1-1; CDR3: CASTAGGQGVTEAFF; DNA: TGTGCCAGCACCGCGGGGGGACAGGGGGTCACTGAAGCTTTCTTT
D: .; size: medium-sized; V: TRBV7-2; J: TRBJ2-1; CDR3: CASSQLHGSEQFF; DNA: TGTGCCAGCAGCCAACTACACGGCTCCGAGCAGTTCTTC
D: .; size: medium-sized; V: TRBV9; J: TRBJ2-1; CDR3: CASSVYGMVDEQFF; DNA: TGTGCCAGCAGCGTGTACGGCATGGTCGATGAGCAGTTCTTC
D: TRBD2; size: many; V: TRBV4-2; J: TRBJ2-3; CDR3: CASSQATSGFTDTQYF; DNA: TGTGCCAGCAGCCAAGCCACTAGCGGATTCACAGATACGCAGTATTTT
D: .; size: .; V: TRBV7-9; J: TRBJ1-2; CDR3: CASSRERGWFYGYTF; DNA: TGTGCCAGCAGCCGAGAGAGGGGGTGGTTTTATGGCTACACCTTC
D: TRBD2; size: medium-sized; V: TRBV28; J: TRBJ2-3; CDR3: CASSKIGAGGHHF; DNA: TGTGCCAGCAGTAAGATCGGTGCGGGGGGGCATCATTTT
D: .; size: once; V: TRBV6-2/TRBV6-3; J: TRBJ2-7; CDR3: CASSWDSYEQYF; DNA: TGTGCCAGCAGCTGGGACTCCTACGAGCAGTACTTC
D: .; size: medium-sized; V: TRBV4-2; J: TRBJ1-2; CDR3: CASSQDLAGTTGYGYTF; DNA: TGTGCCAGCAGCCAAGATCTGGCTGGAACGACTGGCTATGGCTACACCTTC
D: .; size: few; V: TRBV11-2; J: TRBJ2-3; CDR3: CASSVSGTDTQYF; DNA: TGTGCCAGCAGCGTTAGCGGCACAGATACGCAGTATTTT
D: .; size: medium-sized; V: TRBV20-1; J: TRBJ1-2; CDR3: CSARVSGGSYTF; DNA: TGCAGTGCTAGAGTCAGTGGGGGGAGCTACACCTTC
D: .; size: medium-sized; V: TRBV12-3/TRBV12-4; J: TRBJ2-2; CDR3: CASSLSTGQPGELFF; DNA: TGTGCCAGCAGTTTATCGACCGGCCAGCCCGGGGAGCTGTTTTTT
D: .; size: medium-sized; V: TRBV4-1; J: TRBJ2-3; CDR3: CASSLGPGYTDTQYF; DNA: TGCGCCAGCAGCCTCGGACCTGGGTACACAGATACGCAGTATTTT
D: .; size: medium-sized; V: TRBV6-5; J: TRBJ2-7; CDR3: CASSSRDSSYEQYF; DNA: TGTGCCAGCAGTTCGCGGGACAGTTCCTACGAGCAGTACTTC
D: .; size: medium-sized; V: TRBV6-5; J: TRBJ1-2; CDR3: CASRGDYGYTF; DNA: TGTGCCAGCAGAGGGGATTATGGCTACACCTTC
D: .; size: medium-sized; V: TRBV20-1; J: TRBJ1-1; CDR3: CSARDTGSAMNTEAFF; DNA: TGCAGTGCTAGAGATACGGGGAGCGCTATGAACACTGAAGCTTTCTTT
D: .; size: medium-sized; V: TRBV7-9; J: TRBJ1-2; CDR3: CASSPAGPYGYTF; DNA: TGTGCCAGCAGCCCGGCGGGCCCCTATGGCTACACCTTC
D: TRBD1; size: many; V: TRBV28; J: TRBJ1-5; CDR3: CASSSPGQLQPQHF; DNA: TGTGCCAGCAGTTCTCCGGGACAGCTACAGCCCCAGCATTTT
D: .; size: medium-sized; V: TRBV4-2; J: TRBJ2-5; CDR3: CASSQSKVGGRETQYF; DNA: TGTGCCAGCAGCCAATCCAAAGTTGGGGGCAGGGAGACCCAGTACTTC
D: TRBD2; size: medium-sized; V: TRBV20-1; J: TRBJ2-3; CDR3: CSAGTSGVADTQYF; DNA: TGCAGTGCCGGGACTAGCGGGGTAGCAGATACGCAGTATTTT
D: .; size: medium-sized; V: TRBV7-2; J: TRBJ1-4; CDR3: CASSAAVAATNEKLFF; DNA: TGTGCCAGCAGCGCAGCTGTAGCGGCAACTAATGAAAAACTGTTTTTT
D: .; size: once; V: TRBV20-1; J: TRBJ2-5; CDR3: CSARGDGDQETQYF; DNA: TGCAGTGCTAGAGGCGACGGGGACCAAGAGACCCAGTACTTC
D: .; size: many; V: TRBV6-2/TRBV6-3; J: TRBJ2-7; CDR3: CASSTSLLGGQYF; DNA: TGTGCCAGCAGTACCAGCCTACTTGGTGGGCAGTACTTC
D: .; size: many; V: TRBV7-8; J: TRBJ1-6; CDR3: CASSEHGDSYNSPLHF; DNA: TGTGCCAGCAGTGAACACGGGGACTCCTATAATTCACCCCTCCACTTT
D: TRBD2; size: medium-sized; V: TRBV5-4; J: TRBJ2-3; CDR3: CASSFSGASTDTQYF; DNA: TGTGCCAGCAGCTTCAGCGGGGCTAGCACAGATACGCAGTATTTT
D: .; size: medium-sized; V: TRBV28; J: TRBJ1-5; CDR3: CACRFSNQPQHF; DNA: TGTGCCTGCAGATTCAGCAATCAGCCCCAGCATTTT
D: .; size: medium-sized; V: TRBV10-1; J: TRBJ2-1; CDR3: CASTSEGVPSYNEQFF; DNA: TGCGCCAGCACCTCTGAGGGGGTCCCCTCCTACAATGAGCAGTTCTTC
D: TRBD1; size: medium-sized; V: TRBV12-3/TRBV12-4; J: TRBJ1-5; CDR3: CASSLEGAQPQHF; DNA: TGTGCCAGCAGTTTAGAGGGGGCGCAGCCCCAGCATTTT
D: .; size: medium-sized; V: TRBV4-1; J: TRBJ1-3; CDR3: CASSQDSGFSENTIYF; DNA: TGCGCCAGCAGCCAAGATAGCGGATTCTCTGAAAACACCATATATTTT
D: TRBD1; size: medium-sized; V: TRBV20-1; J: TRBJ2-3; CDR3: CSASQGTGLTDTQYF; DNA: TGCAGTGCTTCCCAGGGGACAGGCCTCACAGATACGCAGTATTTT
D: .; size: many; V: TRBV20-1; J: TRBJ1-4; CDR3: CSAQQGVEEKLFF; DNA: TGCAGTGCCCAGCAGGGAGTGGAGGAAAAACTGTTTTTT
D: TRBD2; size: medium-sized; V: TRBV18; J: TRBJ2-3; CDR3: CASSGGTSGADTQYF; DNA: TGTGCCAGCTCAGGAGGGACTAGCGGGGCAGATACGCAGTATTTT
D: .; size: many; V: TRBV12-3/TRBV12-4; J: TRBJ2-3; CDR3: CASSRRSALEDTQYF; DNA: TGTGCCAGCAGTCGCCGGTCAGCTCTTGAAGATACGCAGTATTTT